This entry features one T cell receptor beta chain sequence. This sample was included in a study of T-cell memory formation after mild COVID-19. From the 5' RACE reads, TCRdb called clonotypes with MiXCR, one entry per CDR3 protein. The sample records about 400,000 distinct CDR3 sequences, around 14% being singletons. Germline V gene data show CDR1 as SEHNR and CDR2 as FQNEAQ (reference sequence). The CDR3 consists of 14 residues. V was cut by 4 bases and J by 5 bases, with 15 bases left in between. V and J are TRBV7-9 and TRBJ2-7; D possibly corresponds to TRBD2 (6 bases). The sequence derives from a man aged 18 to 29 who had mild COVID-19 (a few samples of this study predate the infection). Cell type and time point are not known. Material: PBMCs or a T cell subset sorted from them (not recorded which). The CDR3 DNA reads as TGTGCCAGCAGCTCGCCTTGGGGGGACGACGAGCAGTACGTC. Encoded protein: CASSSPWGDDEQYV.